These 15 T cell receptor beta chains came from one sample sequenced in a study of T cell changes during pregnancy in multiple sclerosis. The assay was immunoSEQ multiplex PCR, and TCRdb's table has in-frame clones only and misses some. The repertoire includes about 32,000 clones, about 92% of them detected once, and 0.7% to 0.85% sits in the top ten. The material sequenced was CD4+ T cells from peripheral blood mononuclear cells, taken after pregnancy. The receptor set was obtained from a female donor in good health, enrolled as a control in a pregnancy study.

The CDR3 loop is CASSLGTAQYF. CDR3 in DNA: TGTGCCAGCAGCTTAGGAACAGCGCAGTATTTT. The rearrangement uses TRBV7-2 and TRBJ2-3; D remains unclear. Per germline, CDR1 SGHTA and CDR2 FQGNSA. This CDR3 has 11 amino acids. With 1 base removed from V and 10 bases from J, the gap between germline ends came to 6 bases.

The CDR3 loop reads CASSLDAGLGQPQHF. CDR3 bases: TGTGCCAGCAGCTTAGACGCAGGGCTCGGGCAGCCCCAGCATTTT. The rearrangement joins TRBV7-2 to TRBJ1-5; tentatively, D is TRBD1 (5 bases). V shed 1 base and J shed 7 bases, with 14 bases lying between them. CDR3 size: 15 residues. CDR1 and CDR2 (germline): SGHTA, FQGNSA. Combining the CDR3 with reference TRBV7-2 and TRBJ1-5 gives the whole variable domain GAGVSQSPSNKVTEKGKDVELRCDPISGHTALYWYRQSLGQGLEFLIYFQGNSAPDKSGLPSDRFSAERTGGSVSTLTIQRTQQEDSAVYLCASSLDAGLGQPQHFGDGTRLSIL.

This clone has more than one count but fewer than ten. J is TRBJ2-2 and V is TRBV7-3; D is unresolved. This CDR3 spans 13 amino acids. V dropped 5 bases and J dropped 6 bases, with 10 bases sitting between them. Germline V gives CDR1 SGHTA, CDR2 FQGTGA. The CDR3 reads CASSPTSSGELFF. In nucleotides, the CDR3 is TGTGCCAGCAGCCCAACAAGTTCCGGGGAGCTGTTTTTT.

This clone was seen a single time. CDR3 loop: CASSAPHPGQGATYYGYTF. In DNA, the CDR3 is TGTGCCAGCAGTGCCCCCCACCCGGGACAGGGGGCCACTTACTATGGCTACACCTTC. The rearrangement uses TRBV6-1 and TRBJ1-2; 12 bases align to TRBD1. The CDR3 has 19 amino acids. V trimming: 4 bases; J trimming: 3 bases; junction bases outside the gene matches: 15. The germline V gene has CDR1 MNHNS and CDR2 SASEGT.

The chain uses TRBV6-1 and TRBJ1-1; D uncertain. The CDR3 length is 14 residues. Between the trimmed V and J ends, which lost 1 base and 7 bases, there was a span of 13 bases. Germline V gene lookup returns CDR1 MNHNS and CDR2 SASEGT. CDR3 residues: CASSEGAGYSEAFF. CDR3 nucleotides: TGTGCCAGCAGTGAAGGGGCGGGATACAGTGAAGCTTTCTTT.

The CDR3: CASSLTQGSTEAFF. CDR3 coding DNA: TGTGCCAGCAGTTTAACACAGGGGAGCACTGAAGCTTTCTTT. The chain couples TRBV6-1 to TRBJ1-1, with 7 positions matching TRBD1. The CDR3 runs to 14 residues. Germline values: CDR1 MNHNS, CDR2 SASEGT. V was pared by 5 bases and J by 4 bases, with 7 bases of the junction left unmatched.

The chain uses TRBV30 and TRBJ2-5; 10 nucleotides agree with TRBD2. V gave up 0 bases and J gave up 5 bases; unmatched junction bases: 9. Germline CDR1 GTSNPN, CDR2 SVGIG (reference sequence). CDR3 size: 16 residues. The CDR3 region has the DNA TGTGCCTGGAGTGTAGTGGGAGCGGGGGGGCACGAGACCCAGTACTTC. Translating gives CAWSVVGAGGHETQYF.

This rearrangement joins TRBV18 to TRBJ1-1; no reliable D call. Trimming cost V 6 bases and J 7 bases, with 18 bases left between them. This CDR3 has 14 residues. The germline gives CDR1 KGHSH, CDR2 LQKENI. As DNA, the CDR3 is TGTGCCAGCTCCCCCCGCCCCCAGGCCGGTGAAGCTTTCTTT. Translation gives CASSPRPQAGEAFF.

V gene TRBV7-3 combines with J gene TRBJ2-1; 7 positions match TRBD2. J gave up 6 bases and V 1 base, and 12 bases lay outside the gene matches. The germline CDR1 and CDR2 sequences are SGHTA and FQGTGA. The CDR3 runs to 17 residues. The DNA of the CDR3 is TGTGCCAGCAGCTTAAGTGGGAAGGGCATAGCGGGCAATGAGCAGTTCTTC. Translating gives CASSLSGKGIAGNEQFF.

The chain employs TRBV19 and TRBJ1-5; TRBD1 matches at 8 bases. The CDR3 has 17 amino acids. Per the germline V gene, CDR1 is LNHDA and CDR2 is SQIVND (reference sequence). The junction had 12 bases not matched to a gene; V was cut back by 8 bases and J by 0 bases. CDR3: CASGPETGAYSNQPQHF. In DNA, the CDR3 is TGTGCCAGTGGGCCCGAGACAGGGGCTTATAGCAATCAGCCCCAGCATTTT. Drawing the rest from reference TRBV19 and TRBJ1-5, the complete variable domain is DGGITQSPKYLFRKEGQNVTLSCEQNLNHDAMYWYRQDPGQGLRLIYYSQIVNDFQKGDIAEGYSVSREKKESFPLTVTSAQKNPTAFYLCASGPETGAYSNQPQHFGDGTRLSIL.

The V gene is TRBV6-1, the J gene TRBJ1-2; TRBD1 might be the D (6 bases). Looked up from germline, CDR1 is MNHNS and CDR2 is SASEGT. This CDR3 has 14 residues. Deletions cut 8 bases from V and 4 bases from J, with 17 bases between. The CDR3 loop reads CASARAGDSYGYTF. Here the CDR3 DNA reads TGTGCCAGCGCCCGGGCAGGGGATAGCTATGGCTACACCTTC.

The chain recombines TRBV5-1 with TRBJ1-2, with D possibly being TRBD1 (5 bases). The germline CDR1 and CDR2 sequences are SGHRS and YFSETQ. The CDR3 has 13 amino acids. V was pared by 4 bases and J by 8 bases, with 15 bases between. CDR3 residues: CASSQTVESGYTF. In nucleotides, the CDR3 is TGCGCCAGCAGCCAGACAGTTGAATCGGGCTACACCTTC. The complete variable domain, with remaining parts taken from reference TRBV5-1 and TRBJ1-2, reads KAGVTQTPRYLIKTRGQQVTLSCSPISGHRSVSWYQQTPGQGLQFLFEYFSETQRNKGNFPGRFSGRQFSNSRSEMNVSTLELGDSALYLCASSQTVESGYTFGSGTRLTVV.

The chain couples TRBV7-2 to TRBJ2-3; tentatively, D is TRBD2 (6 bases). CDR1 is SGHTA, CDR2 FQGNSA, per germline. The V end lost 5 bases, the J end lost 1 base, and 13 bases lay between the germline ends. CDR3 size: 15 residues. The CDR3 DNA is TGTGCCAGCAGCCCAGGTCCGGGGGGCACAGATACGCAGTATTTT. Amino acids: CASSPGPGGTDTQYF.

This sequence joins TRBV5-1 and TRBJ2-1; 10 bases agree with TRBD1. J gave up 15 bases and V 3 bases, and 12 bases lay outside the gene matches. CDR1 is SGHRS, CDR2 YFSETQ, per germline. The length of the CDR3 is 14 residues. The DNA for the CDR3 is TGCGCCAGCAGCTCAAAGGGGGGACAGGGGAATTGGTTCTTC. The encoded protein is CASSSKGGQGNWFF.

The chain couples TRBV18 to TRBJ2-3, with TRBD2 identical over 9 bases. The V gene end was trimmed by 3 bases and the J gene end by 0 bases; junction bases not matched to a gene: 4. This CDR3 has 16 amino acids. Per germline, CDR1 KGHSH and CDR2 LQKENI. The CDR3 reads CASSPRLAASTDTQYF. The CDR3, as DNA: TGTGCCAGCTCACCTAGACTAGCGGCTAGCACAGATACGCAGTATTTT. The variable domain in full, completed from reference TRBV18 and TRBJ2-3, reads NAGVMQNPRHLVRRRGQEARLRCSPMKGHSHVYWYRQLPEEGLKFMVYLQKENIIDESGMPKERFSAEFPKEGPSILRIQQVVRGDSAAYFCASSPRLAASTDTQYFGPGTRLTVL.